This T cell receptor (beta chain) originates from a study of human T cells and chemical hapten exposure. Between the trimmed V and J ends, which lost 0 bases and 8 bases, there was a span of 11 bases. Looked up from germline, CDR1 is SGHRS and CDR2 is YFSETQ. The CDR3 has 13 residues. In this sample, this clonotype turned up a few times. Its antigen is as yet unknown. TCRdb re-called the RACE reads with MiXCR, one entry per CDR3 protein. The data show more than 250,000 distinct CDR3 sequences, 7.5% to 9% seen once. Study-wide results and limits: Patch test score was positively correlated with the counts of TCRs that had expanded at PT1.

Regarding time point: pre-sensitization, week 0. Indicated treatment: therapeutic diphenylcyclopropenone sensitization with weekly scalp DPC. Donors, patients with alopecia ranging from 18 to 70 years old and judged suitable for DPC, provided samples. The source material was whole blood, sampled in connection with sensitization to the hapten diphenylcyclopropenone (DPC). The chain recombines TRBV5-1 with TRBJ1-1; D is undetermined. The origin of this receptor is a woman in her thirties or forties with alopecia areata. Some clones in this sample may be carry-over from other donors' samples. CDR3 region: CASSLAGQLEAFF. For the CDR3, the DNA is TGCGCCAGCAGCTTGGCCGGGCAGCTCGAAGCTTTCTTT.